One sample yielded the 24 T cell receptor beta chains listed below, sequenced in a study of shared clonotypes between healthy human individuals. In the naive CD8 group, cells lacked CD45RO and were positively selected for CCR7, so terminally differentiated effector memory CD45RA+ cells were left out. Assay: immunoSEQ multiplex PCR; the TCRdb copy retains only in-frame clones and omits some. The repertoire holds around 2,100,000 clones, about 95% seen once, with less than 1.5% in the top ten. Source material: naive CD8+ T cells sorted from blood. The receptors here all came from a man younger than 35 in good health.

V and J are TRBV27 and TRBJ1-1, with D perhaps matching TRBD1 (5 bases). Trimming took 8 bases from V and 4 from J, leaving 14 bases between them. The length of the CDR3 is 13 residues. CDR1 and CDR2 (germline): MNHEY, SMNVEV (reference sequence). The CDR3 region is CASRILGVTEAFF. For the CDR3, the DNA is TGTGCCAGCCGAATACTAGGGGTCACTGAAGCTTTCTTT.

This sequence joins TRBV2 and TRBJ2-2, with 8 bases that match TRBD1. The V gene end was trimmed by 7 bases and the J gene end by 0 bases; junction bases not matched to a gene: 10. The CDR3 extends over 17 amino acids. Germline V gene data show CDR1 as SNHLY and CDR2 as FYNNEI. Here the CDR3 DNA reads TGTGCCAGCAACACGGACAGGGAACATCCGAACACCGGGGAGCTGTTTTTT. Amino acids: CASNTDREHPNTGELFF.

In the case of this clone: Other DNA sequences in the same sample also yield this CDR3. The V and J genes are TRBV6-5 and TRBJ2-2; no definite D call. Trimming pared 2 bases from V and 6 bases from J, leaving 10 bases between. The CDR3 extends over 14 amino acids. From germline, CDR1 is MNHEY and CDR2 SVGAGI. CDR3 sequence: CASSYDGEAGELFF. The CDR3 DNA reads TGTGCCAGCAGTTACGATGGAGAGGCCGGGGAGCTGTTTTTT.

The chain has TRBV13 and TRBJ2-7; 7 bases are a match to TRBD1. This CDR3 has 13 amino acids. Germline V gives CDR1 PRHDT, CDR2 FYEKMQ (reference sequence). With 4 bases clipped from V and 3 bases from J, the junction kept 3 bases outside the gene matches. The CDR3 sequence: CASSSDRLYEQYF. The DNA of the CDR3 is TGTGCCAGCAGCTCGGACAGGCTCTACGAGCAGTACTTC.

Comment on this clone: The same CDR3 arises from other DNA sequences in this sample as well. This chain connects TRBV4-2 to TRBJ2-2; D is uncertain. Germline-derived CDR1 and CDR2 are LGHNA and YNFKEQ. The CDR3 loop spans 12 amino acids. V lost 1 base to trimming and J lost 7 bases, with 4 bases between them. The CDR3 DNA sequence: TGTGCCAGCAGCCAAGTCGGCGGGGAGCTGTTTTTT. As protein: CASSQVGGELFF.

The chain has TRBV28 and TRBJ1-2; D gene uncertain. The V gene lost 4 bases and the J gene lost 4 bases, with 10 bases spanning the gap. Germline CDR1 and CDR2: MDHEN and SYDVKM. This CDR3 spans 13 amino acids. CDR3 residues: CASSSRQFYGYTF. The CDR3, as DNA: TGTGCCAGCAGTTCGCGGCAGTTCTATGGCTACACCTTC.

The chain recombines TRBV7-9 with TRBJ2-2; 9 bases are a match to TRBD1. CDR1 and CDR2 from the germline V gene are SEHNR and FQNEAQ (reference sequence). Losses at the gene ends were 4 bases for V and 1 base for J; bases not matched to a gene: 4. The CDR3 is made up of 16 amino acids. This CDR3 reads CASSSRQGENTGELFF. The CDR3 DNA reads as TGTGCCAGCAGCTCCCGACAGGGGGAGAACACCGGGGAGCTGTTTTTT.

The chain links TRBV9 to TRBJ1-2; D uncertain. The CDR3 runs 14 residues. Germline V gene sequence: CDR1 SGDLS, CDR2 YYNGEE. Between the trimmed V and J ends, which lost 4 bases and 5 bases, there was a span of 15 bases. For the CDR3, the DNA is TGTGCCAGCAGCCCGGGCCTCGGGCAGTATGGCTACACCTTC. It codes for CASSPGLGQYGYTF. The full variable domain, in which reference TRBV9 and TRBJ1-2 provide the parts outside the CDR3, is DSGVTQTPKHLITATGQRVTLRCSPRSGDLSVYWYQQSLDQGLQFLIQYYNGEERAKGNILERFSAQQFPDLHSELNLSSLELGDSALYFCASSPGLGQYGYTFGSGTRLTVV.

The J gene is TRBJ2-5, the V gene TRBV5-1, with TRBD2 matching over 14 bases. The germline V gene encodes CDR1 SGHRS and CDR2 YFSETQ. After removal of 6 bases from V and 4 bases from J, the junction contained 2 bases not matched to a gene. This CDR3 comprises 14 residues. CDR3 protein: CASTGLAGAETQYF. CDR3 nucleotides: TGCGCCAGCACGGGACTAGCGGGGGCAGAGACCCAGTACTTC.

This clone was observed once. The chain has TRBV7-9 and TRBJ1-4; unclear D gene. The CDR3 is 13 amino acids. CDR1 SEHNR and CDR2 FQNEAQ come from the germline V gene (reference sequence). With 2 bases removed from V and 7 bases from J, the gap between germline ends came to 8 bases. CDR3 amino acids: CASSLSESEKLFF. CDR3 bases: TGTGCCAGCAGCTTATCAGAGTCTGAAAAACTGTTTTTT.

The genes are TRBV2 and TRBJ1-1; D ambiguous. Germline lookup yields CDR1 SNHLY and CDR2 FYNNEI. CDR3 length equals 13 residues. V was shortened by 6 bases and J by 2 bases, with 10 bases between the two germline ends. CDR3 sequence reads: CASRGYRNTEAFF. CDR3 sequence (DNA): TGTGCCAGCAGAGGGTATCGAAACACTGAAGCTTTCTTT.

Comment on this clone: The identical CDR3 is also encoded by other nucleotide sequences in the sample. J is TRBJ2-7 and V is TRBV9; no clear D gene. This CDR3 has 14 amino acids. V gave up 0 bases and J gave up 2 bases, with 9 bases separating them. CDR1 SGDLS and CDR2 YYNGEE come from the germline V gene. This CDR3 reads CASSVGPATYEQYF. CDR3 in DNA: TGTGCCAGCAGCGTAGGCCCGGCGACCTACGAGCAGTACTTC.

V is TRBV5-6 and J is TRBJ2-3; 7 positions agree with TRBD2. V was clipped by 3 bases and J by 5 bases; unmatched bases: 12. Germline lookup yields CDR1 SGHDT and CDR2 YYEEEE. The CDR3 spans 16 residues. The CDR3 reads CASSSWRETRVDTQYF. CDR3 bases: TGTGCCAGCAGCTCCTGGCGGGAGACGCGCGTAGATACGCAGTATTTT.

The chain links TRBV29-1 to TRBJ2-7; D not resolved. The CDR3 has 12 residues. Trimming removed 2 bases at V and 0 bases at J, with 5 bases between. The germline V gene encodes CDR1 SQVTM and CDR2 ANQGSEA. CDR3: CSVEIGSYEQYF. In nucleotides, the CDR3 is TGCAGCGTTGAAATCGGCTCCTACGAGCAGTACTTC.

This chain links TRBV19 with TRBJ2-1, with TRBD1 identical over 8 bases. Germline loops: CDR1 LNHDA, CDR2 SQIVND (reference sequence). The CDR3 runs 13 residues. V lost 8 bases and J lost 8; bases outside the gene matches: 8. CDR3 in amino acids: CASFRQGSHEQFF. The CDR3 nucleotides are TGTGCCAGTTTCCGACAGGGGTCGCATGAGCAGTTCTTC. Based on the CDR3 plus reference TRBV19 and TRBJ2-1, the full variable domain is DGGITQSPKYLFRKEGQNVTLSCEQNLNHDAMYWYRQDPGQGLRLIYYSQIVNDFQKGDIAEGYSVSREKKESFPLTVTSAQKNPTAFYLCASFRQGSHEQFFGPGTRLTVL.

This chain connects TRBV27 to TRBJ2-2; 7 nucleotides agree with TRBD1. The trim removed 6 bases at V and 6 bases at J, leaving 4 bases unmatched. Germline V lookup: CDR1 MNHEY, CDR2 SMNVEV (reference sequence). This CDR3 has 13 amino acids. CDR3 residues: CASSVTGSGELFF. The CDR3 coding sequence is TGTGCCAGCAGCGTGACAGGGTCCGGGGAGCTGTTTTTT.

This rearrangement joins TRBV2 to TRBJ2-7; perhaps TRBD1 as D (6 bases). This CDR3 contains 16 residues. V lost 4 bases, J lost 3 bases, and 19 bases lay in between. CDR1 and CDR2 (germline): SNHLY, FYNNEI. This CDR3 is CASSATGLRPNYEQYF. In nucleotides, the CDR3 is TGTGCCAGCAGTGCAACAGGGCTCCGGCCCAACTACGAGCAGTACTTC.

Only one count was recorded for this clone. This chain links TRBV10-3 with TRBJ2-5, with 9 bases that match TRBD2. The germline V gene has CDR1 ENHRY and CDR2 SYGVKD. J gave up 4 bases and V 0 bases, and 9 bases lay outside the gene matches. CDR3 size: 17 residues. The CDR3 DNA reads as TGTGCCATCAGTGAGTCGGGGTCAGCGGGGGGCCTAGAGACCCAGTACTTC. Its translation: CAISESGSAGGLETQYF.

The V call is TRBV7-9, the J call TRBJ2-5; D is perhaps TRBD1 (6 bases). Trimming took 5 bases from V and 1 from J, leaving 11 bases between them. The CDR3 is 14 amino acids. Per the germline V gene, CDR1 is SEHNR and CDR2 is FQNEAQ (reference sequence). In nucleotides, the CDR3 is TGTGCCAGCAGCCCGCAGGGGCGCCAAGAGACCCAGTACTTC. Its protein product is CASSPQGRQETQYF.

The chain employs TRBV2 and TRBJ1-2; D call uncertain. With 7 bases removed from V and 2 bases from J, the gap between germline ends came to 14 bases. The CDR3 is 14 amino acids. Germline V lookup: CDR1 SNHLY, CDR2 FYNNEI. The CDR3 loop is CASMEAGANYGYTF. The CDR3 DNA reads as TGTGCCAGCATGGAGGCAGGAGCAAACTATGGCTACACCTTC.

J is TRBJ1-4 and V is TRBV9; 10 nucleotides agree with TRBD1. Losses at the gene ends were 3 bases for V and 6 bases for J; bases not matched to a gene: 2. The germline V gene has CDR1 SGDLS and CDR2 YYNGEE. The CDR3 covers 14 residues. Written as DNA, the CDR3 is TGTGCCAGCAGCGCCGACAGGGGGCATGAAAAACTGTTTTTT. It codes for CASSADRGHEKLFF. Full variable domain (missing parts from reference TRBV9 and TRBJ1-4): DSGVTQTPKHLITATGQRVTLRCSPRSGDLSVYWYQQSLDQGLQFLIQYYNGEERAKGNILERFSAQQFPDLHSELNLSSLELGDSALYFCASSADRGHEKLFFGSGTQLSVL.

DNA of the CDR3: TGTGCCAGCAGCTTCGGGGACTTGTCCTACGAGCAGTACTTC. Its translation: CASSFGDLSYEQYF. The V call is TRBV5-4, the J call TRBJ2-7; tentative D call: TRBD2 (6 bases). The germline V gene encodes CDR1 SGHNT and CDR2 YYREEE (reference sequence). The CDR3 is 14 residues long. V lost 2 bases and J lost 1, with 10 bases in between.

A note on this clone: Other DNA sequences in the sample encode the same CDR3. The V call is TRBV28, the J call TRBJ2-7; possibly TRBD2 for D (5 bases). V gave up 3 bases and J gave up 3 bases, with 6 bases separating them. CDR3 length equals 12 residues. Germline CDR1 and CDR2: MDHEN and SYDVKM. In DNA, the CDR3 is TGTGCCAGCAGTTTGGGAGTCTACGAGCAGTACTTC. Translation: CASSLGVYEQYF.

The CDR3 DNA reads TGTGCCAGCAGCCAGAAACAGTTATCCGGGGAGCTGTTTTTT. It encodes CASSQKQLSGELFF. The chain is built from TRBV7-2 and TRBJ2-2; D is uncertain. The CDR3 is made up of 14 amino acids. Trimming removed 5 bases from V and 6 bases from J, with 13 bases in between. The germline CDR1 and CDR2 sequences are SGHTA and FQGNSA.